Listed below are T cell receptor beta chains from one sample, sequenced in a study of T cells after yellow fever vaccination. Each CDR3 protein gets one entry after TCRdb re-called the 5' RACE reads with MiXCR. The sample contains about 630,000 distinct CDR3 sequences, 9% to 15% of which appear only once. This specimen was PBMCs, taken on the day of the yellow fever booster vaccination. The origin of the receptors is a man aged 25-45 years who received the YFV17D yellow fever vaccine. Both conserved end residues are part of each CDR3. A D gene is named only where the DNA matches it firmly. Size tells how often a clone was seen (once, few, many) or the class of an expanded clone, and some rows leave it out.

j_gene: TRBJ2-7
abundance: NA
d_gene: NA
v_gene: TRBV7-2
CDR3aa: CASSILAVGEQYF
CDR3nt: TGTGCCAGCAGCATCTTAGCGGTGGGGGAGCAGTACTTC

j_gene: TRBJ2-2
abundance: NA
d_gene: TRBD2
v_gene: TRBV30
CDR3aa: CAWSRTSGRAGGEMFF
CDR3nt: TGTGCCTGGAGTCGTACTAGCGGGAGGGCCGGCGGGGAGATGTTTTTT

j_gene: TRBJ2-5
abundance: NA
d_gene: NA
v_gene: TRBV12-3/TRBV12-4
CDR3aa: CASKNPGTTGETQYF
CDR3nt: TGTGCCAGCAAAAACCCCGGGACCACTGGGGAGACCCAGTACTTC

j_gene: TRBJ2-3
abundance: many
d_gene: NA
v_gene: TRBV4-2
CDR3aa: CASSRAGTDTQYF
CDR3nt: TGTGCCAGCAGCCGGGCGGGCACAGATACGCAGTATTTT

j_gene: TRBJ2-7
abundance: many
d_gene: NA
v_gene: TRBV7-2
CDR3aa: CASSPRGAYEQYF
CDR3nt: TGTGCCAGCAGTCCCCGTGGGGCCTACGAGCAGTACTTC

j_gene: TRBJ2-2
abundance: many
d_gene: NA
v_gene: TRBV12-3/TRBV12-4
CDR3aa: CASRMYGGELFF
CDR3nt: TGTGCCAGCAGGATGTACGGCGGGGAGCTGTTTTTT

j_gene: TRBJ2-6
abundance: NA
d_gene: NA
v_gene: TRBV18
CDR3aa: CASSPFVDGANVLTF
CDR3nt: TGTGCCAGCTCACCGTTCGTAGATGGGGCCAACGTCCTGACTTTC

j_gene: TRBJ2-7
abundance: few
d_gene: NA
v_gene: TRBV28
CDR3aa: CASSLGLGGREQYF
CDR3nt: TGTGCCAGCAGTTTGGGGCTAGGGGGAAGAGAGCAGTACTTC

j_gene: TRBJ2-7
abundance: many
d_gene: NA
v_gene: TRBV18
CDR3aa: CASSGTESNVGKYF
CDR3nt: TGTGCCAGCTCAGGAACGGAATCCAATGTGGGAAAGTACTTC

j_gene: TRBJ2-5
abundance: NA
d_gene: NA
v_gene: TRBV5-6
CDR3aa: CASSSHGTQETQYF
CDR3nt: TGTGCCAGCAGCTCACACGGAACCCAAGAGACCCAGTACTTC

j_gene: TRBJ2-4
abundance: few
d_gene: NA
v_gene: TRBV7-4
CDR3aa: CASSLPDRERYVGGRMAKNIQYF
CDR3nt: TGTGCCAGCAGCTTACCGGACAGGGAGAGGTACGTCGGCGGGAGGATGGCCAAAAACATTCAGTACTTC

j_gene: TRBJ2-2
abundance: NA
d_gene: TRBD2
v_gene: TRBV6-1
CDR3aa: CASSPPRGRNTGELFF
CDR3nt: TGTGCCAGCAGCCCCCCTCGCGGGAGGAACACCGGGGAGCTGTTTTTT

j_gene: TRBJ1-4
abundance: NA
d_gene: NA
v_gene: TRBV7-6
CDR3aa: CASSPQGWTNEKLFF
CDR3nt: TGTGCCAGCAGCCCTCAGGGTTGGACTAATGAAAAACTGTTTTTT

j_gene: TRBJ2-1
abundance: NA
d_gene: TRBD1
v_gene: TRBV12-3/TRBV12-4
CDR3aa: CASSYLQGARNEQFF
CDR3nt: TGTGCCAGCAGCTACTTACAGGGGGCGCGGAATGAGCAGTTCTTC

j_gene: TRBJ2-7
abundance: few
d_gene: NA
v_gene: TRBV14
CDR3aa: CASSQAYSSYEQYF
CDR3nt: TGTGCCAGCAGCCAAGCGTATAGCTCCTACGAGCAGTACTTC

j_gene: TRBJ2-7
abundance: NA
d_gene: TRBD2
v_gene: TRBV12-3/TRBV12-4
CDR3aa: CASASSGGNYEQYF
CDR3nt: TGTGCCAGCGCCTCAAGCGGGGGCAACTACGAGCAGTACTTC

j_gene: TRBJ1-3
abundance: once
d_gene: NA
v_gene: TRBV5-4
CDR3aa: CASSLDTSGNTIYF
CDR3nt: TGTGCCAGCAGCTTGGACACTTCTGGAAACACCATATATTTT

j_gene: TRBJ2-1
abundance: NA
d_gene: TRBD2
v_gene: TRBV20-1
CDR3aa: CSARVPPGLAGEYEQFF
CDR3nt: TGCAGTGCTAGAGTCCCGCCGGGACTAGCGGGAGAATATGAGCAGTTCTTC

j_gene: TRBJ2-5
abundance: NA
d_gene: TRBD2
v_gene: TRBV20-1
CDR3aa: CSAQPGRLETQYF
CDR3nt: TGCAGTGCTCAACCCGGGAGGCTGGAGACCCAGTACTTC

j_gene: TRBJ2-7
abundance: few
d_gene: NA
v_gene: TRBV11-2
CDR3aa: CASSPGTFHYEQYF
CDR3nt: TGTGCCAGCAGCCCTGGGACGTTTCACTACGAGCAGTACTTC

j_gene: TRBJ2-7
abundance: NA
d_gene: TRBD1
v_gene: TRBV24-1
CDR3aa: CATSDYGTGKYEQYF
CDR3nt: TGTGCCACCAGTGATTACGGGACAGGGAAGTACGAGCAGTACTTC

j_gene: TRBJ1-5
abundance: NA
d_gene: TRBD1
v_gene: TRBV30
CDR3aa: CAWSEGTGRQPQHF
CDR3nt: TGTGCCTGGAGCGAAGGGACAGGGCGTCAGCCCCAGCATTTT

j_gene: TRBJ2-7
abundance: many
d_gene: NA
v_gene: TRBV5-1
CDR3aa: CASSLVQEPYEQYF
CDR3nt: TGCGCCAGCAGCTTGGTTCAGGAGCCCTACGAGCAGTACTTC

j_gene: TRBJ2-7
abundance: many
d_gene: TRBD1
v_gene: TRBV7-9
CDR3aa: CASSPGDRVREQYF
CDR3nt: TGTGCCAGCAGCCCCGGGGACAGGGTGCGCGAGCAGTACTTC

j_gene: TRBJ1-6
abundance: few
d_gene: NA
v_gene: TRBV6-5
CDR3aa: CASSYSGTTNSPLHF
CDR3nt: TGTGCCAGCAGTTACTCCGGGACAACTAATTCACCCCTCCACTTT

j_gene: TRBJ2-1
abundance: few
d_gene: TRBD2
v_gene: TRBV4-3
CDR3aa: CASSQVLAGERNEQFF
CDR3nt: TGCGCCAGCAGCCAGGTCCTGGCGGGAGAGAGGAATGAGCAGTTCTTC

j_gene: TRBJ2-1
abundance: NA
d_gene: TRBD2
v_gene: TRBV4-1
CDR3aa: CASSQDRLAGVGEQFF
CDR3nt: TGCGCCAGCAGCCAAGATCGACTAGCGGGAGTTGGTGAGCAGTTCTTC

j_gene: TRBJ2-3
abundance: few
d_gene: TRBD2
v_gene: TRBV9
CDR3aa: CASSAEGGTSLETDTQYF
CDR3nt: TGTGCCAGCAGCGCGGAGGGGGGGACTAGCTTAGAGACAGATACGCAGTATTTT

j_gene: TRBJ2-7
abundance: few
d_gene: TRBD2
v_gene: TRBV4-1
CDR3aa: CASSQALLTPGLAGVPYEQYF
CDR3nt: TGCGCCAGCAGCCAGGCGTTACTGACTCCGGGACTAGCGGGAGTCCCCTACGAGCAGTACTTC

j_gene: TRBJ1-1
abundance: NA
d_gene: NA
v_gene: TRBV10-3
CDR3aa: CAISVSQLNTEAFF
CDR3nt: TGTGCCATCAGTGTGTCGCAGTTGAACACTGAAGCTTTCTTT

j_gene: TRBJ2-7
abundance: NA
d_gene: NA
v_gene: TRBV18
CDR3aa: CASSPMTGSFPSYEQYF
CDR3nt: TGTGCCAGCTCACCCATGACAGGCTCCTTCCCCTCCTACGAGCAGTACTTC

j_gene: TRBJ2-7
abundance: NA
d_gene: NA
v_gene: TRBV5-6
CDR3aa: CASSSLSRGHEQYF
CDR3nt: TGTGCCAGCAGCTCTCTGTCCAGGGGCCACGAGCAGTACTTC

j_gene: TRBJ2-1
abundance: few
d_gene: TRBD2
v_gene: TRBV11-2
CDR3aa: CASSGMNRGGLFF
CDR3nt: TGTGCCAGCAGCGGGATGAACCGGGGGGGATTGTTCTTC

j_gene: TRBJ2-3
abundance: NA
d_gene: TRBD2
v_gene: TRBV5-1
CDR3aa: CASSKGLAGVRADTQYF
CDR3nt: TGCGCCAGCAGCAAGGGACTAGCGGGGGTCCGCGCAGATACGCAGTATTTT

j_gene: TRBJ1-1
abundance: NA
d_gene: NA
v_gene: TRBV20-1
CDR3aa: CSAKLPGIRQGRNTEAFF
CDR3nt: TGCAGTGCTAAGCTTCCGGGGATCCGCCAGGGCAGGAACACTGAAGCTTTCTTT

j_gene: TRBJ1-1
abundance: NA
d_gene: NA
v_gene: TRBV5-6
CDR3aa: CASSLAWGLDTEAFF
CDR3nt: TGTGCCAGCAGCTTGGCCTGGGGGCTTGACACTGAAGCTTTCTTT

j_gene: TRBJ2-7
abundance: few
d_gene: TRBD2
v_gene: TRBV4-1
CDR3aa: CASSLEREVDGREQYF
CDR3nt: TGCGCCAGCAGCCTGGAGCGGGAGGTGGATGGAAGGGAGCAGTACTTC

j_gene: TRBJ2-3
abundance: many
d_gene: NA
v_gene: TRBV9
CDR3aa: CASNHPRGARRTDTQYF
CDR3nt: TGTGCCAGCAACCACCCCAGGGGGGCAAGACGCACAGATACGCAGTATTTT

j_gene: TRBJ2-1
abundance: NA
d_gene: NA
v_gene: TRBV5-1
CDR3aa: CASSRTVMVGHEQFF
CDR3nt: TGCGCCAGCAGCAGGACAGTTATGGTGGGGCATGAGCAGTTCTTC

j_gene: TRBJ2-2
abundance: few
d_gene: NA
v_gene: TRBV19
CDR3aa: CATDTNTGELFF
CDR3nt: TGTGCCACCGATACGAACACCGGGGAGCTGTTTTTT

j_gene: TRBJ1-5
abundance: few
d_gene: NA
v_gene: TRBV10-3
CDR3aa: CAISDVLENQPQHF
CDR3nt: TGTGCCATCAGTGATGTGTTGGAGAATCAGCCCCAGCATTTT

j_gene: TRBJ2-5
abundance: few
d_gene: NA
v_gene: TRBV20-1
CDR3aa: CSASGTPGVVGTQYF
CDR3nt: TGCAGTGCTAGTGGGACACCCGGAGTGGTTGGGACCCAGTACTTC

j_gene: TRBJ1-2
abundance: many
d_gene: NA
v_gene: TRBV12-3/TRBV12-4
CDR3aa: CASSPRHTTYGYTF
CDR3nt: TGTGCCAGCAGTCCAAGACATACTACCTATGGCTACACCTTC

j_gene: TRBJ2-1
abundance: NA
d_gene: TRBD2
v_gene: TRBV7-2
CDR3aa: CASSLYTSGRAFEQFF
CDR3nt: TGTGCCAGCAGCTTATATACTAGCGGGAGGGCCTTTGAGCAGTTCTTC

j_gene: TRBJ2-2
abundance: NA
d_gene: TRBD2
v_gene: TRBV30
CDR3aa: CAWSGLAGVGELFF
CDR3nt: TGTGCCTGGAGTGGCCTAGCGGGAGTTGGGGAGCTGTTTTTT

j_gene: TRBJ2-7
abundance: few
d_gene: NA
v_gene: TRBV6-1
CDR3aa: CASSVGDGYEQYF
CDR3nt: TGTGCCAGCAGTGTAGGGGACGGGTACGAGCAGTACTTC

j_gene: TRBJ1-1
abundance: few
d_gene: NA
v_gene: TRBV4-2
CDR3aa: CASSQNLQGNTEAFF
CDR3nt: TGTGCCAGCAGCCAAAACCTACAGGGGAACACTGAAGCTTTCTTT

j_gene: TRBJ1-5
abundance: NA
d_gene: NA
v_gene: TRBV20-1
CDR3aa: CSARELSSGPNQPQHF
CDR3nt: TGCAGTGCTAGAGAGTTATCATCCGGGCCCAATCAGCCCCAGCATTTT